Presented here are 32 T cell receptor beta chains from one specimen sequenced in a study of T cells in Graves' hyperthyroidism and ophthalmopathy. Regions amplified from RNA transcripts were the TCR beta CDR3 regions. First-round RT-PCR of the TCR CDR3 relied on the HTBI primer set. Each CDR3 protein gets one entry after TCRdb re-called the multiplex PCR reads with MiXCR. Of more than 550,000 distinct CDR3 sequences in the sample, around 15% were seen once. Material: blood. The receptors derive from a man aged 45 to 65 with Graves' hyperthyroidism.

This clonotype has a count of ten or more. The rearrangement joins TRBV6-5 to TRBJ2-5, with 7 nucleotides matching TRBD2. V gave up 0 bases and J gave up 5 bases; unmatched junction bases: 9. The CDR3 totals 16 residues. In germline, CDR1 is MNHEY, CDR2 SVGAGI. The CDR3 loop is CASSYSSGEGGETQYF. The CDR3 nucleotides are TGTGCCAGCAGTTACTCTTCGGGGGAGGGAGGGGAGACCCAGTACTTC.

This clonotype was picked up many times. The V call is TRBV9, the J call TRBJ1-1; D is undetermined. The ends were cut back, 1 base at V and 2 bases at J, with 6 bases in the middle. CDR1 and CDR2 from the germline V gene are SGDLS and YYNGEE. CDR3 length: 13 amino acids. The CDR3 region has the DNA TGTGCCAGCAGCGTACAGATTAACACTGAAGCTTTCTTT. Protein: CASSVQINTEAFF.

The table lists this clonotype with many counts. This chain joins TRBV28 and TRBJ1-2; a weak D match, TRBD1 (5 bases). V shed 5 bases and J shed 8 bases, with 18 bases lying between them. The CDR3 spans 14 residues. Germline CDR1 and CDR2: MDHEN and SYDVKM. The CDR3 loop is CASSPFGTGNGYTF. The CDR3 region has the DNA TGTGCCAGCAGTCCCTTCGGGACGGGGAACGGCTACACCTTC.

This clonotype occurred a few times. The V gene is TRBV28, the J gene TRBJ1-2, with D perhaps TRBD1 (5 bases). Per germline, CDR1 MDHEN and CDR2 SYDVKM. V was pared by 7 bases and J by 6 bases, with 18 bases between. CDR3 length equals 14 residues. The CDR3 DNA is TGTGCCAGCATCAGCGGGGCGCAGGAACATGGCTACACCTTC. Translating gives CASISGAQEHGYTF.

CDR3 nucleotides: TGTGCCAGTAGTGTACAGGGGAGACACAATGAGCAGTTCTTC. Translation: CASSVQGRHNEQFF. This sequence joins TRBV19 and TRBJ2-1; 7 nucleotides line up with TRBD1. Germline CDR1 reads LNHDA; CDR2 reads SQIVND (reference sequence). V was clipped by 5 bases and J by 5 bases; unmatched bases: 6. This CDR3 has 14 residues.

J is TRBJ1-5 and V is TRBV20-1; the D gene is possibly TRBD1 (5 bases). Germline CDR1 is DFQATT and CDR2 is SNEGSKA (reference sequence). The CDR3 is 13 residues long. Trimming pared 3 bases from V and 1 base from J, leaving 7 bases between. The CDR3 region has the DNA TGCAGTGCTAGGGGACTGAGCAATCAGCCCCAGCATTTT. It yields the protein CSARGLSNQPQHF.

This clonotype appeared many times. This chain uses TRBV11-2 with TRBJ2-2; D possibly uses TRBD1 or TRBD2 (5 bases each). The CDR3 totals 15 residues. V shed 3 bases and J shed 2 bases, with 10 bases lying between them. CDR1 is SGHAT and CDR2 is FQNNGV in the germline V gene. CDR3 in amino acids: CASSFRDGNTGELFF. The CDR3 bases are TGTGCCAGCAGCTTCCGGGACGGAAACACCGGGGAGCTGTTTTTT.

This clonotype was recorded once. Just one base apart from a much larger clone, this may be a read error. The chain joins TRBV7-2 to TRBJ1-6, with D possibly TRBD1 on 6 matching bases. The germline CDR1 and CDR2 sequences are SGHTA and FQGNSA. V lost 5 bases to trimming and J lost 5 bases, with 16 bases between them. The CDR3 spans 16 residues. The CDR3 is CASSRGRNGNNSPLHF. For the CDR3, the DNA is TGTGCCAGCAGCAGGGGGAGGAACGGGAATAATTCACCCCTCCACTTT. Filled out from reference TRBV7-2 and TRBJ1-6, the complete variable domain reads GAGVSQSPSNKVTEKGKDVELRCDPISGHTALYWYRQSLGQGLEFLIYFQGNSAPDKSGLPSDRFSAERTGGSVSTLTIQRTQQEDSAVYLCASSRGRNGNNSPLHFGNGTRLTVT.

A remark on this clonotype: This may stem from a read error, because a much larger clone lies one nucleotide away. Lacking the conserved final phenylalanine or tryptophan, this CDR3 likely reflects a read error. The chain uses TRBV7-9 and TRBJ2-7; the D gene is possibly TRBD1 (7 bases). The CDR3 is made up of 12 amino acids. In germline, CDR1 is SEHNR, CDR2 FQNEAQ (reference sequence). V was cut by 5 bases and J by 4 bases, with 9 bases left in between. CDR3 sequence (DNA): TGTGCCAGCAGCGCGGGACAGTACGAGCAGTACCTC. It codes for CASSAGQYEQYL.

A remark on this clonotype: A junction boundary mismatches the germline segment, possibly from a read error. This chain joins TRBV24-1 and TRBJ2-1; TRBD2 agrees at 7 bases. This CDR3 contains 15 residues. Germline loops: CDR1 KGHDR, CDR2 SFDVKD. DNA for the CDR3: TGTGTCACCAGTGATCCTCTAGCGGCCAACAATGAGCAGTTCTTC. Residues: CVTSDPLAANNEQFF.

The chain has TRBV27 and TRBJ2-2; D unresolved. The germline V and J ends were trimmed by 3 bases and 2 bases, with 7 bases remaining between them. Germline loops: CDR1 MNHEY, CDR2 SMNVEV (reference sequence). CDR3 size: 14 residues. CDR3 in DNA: TGTGCCAGCAGTTTTGAGAGTAACACCGGGGAGCTGTTTTTT. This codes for CASSFESNTGELFF.

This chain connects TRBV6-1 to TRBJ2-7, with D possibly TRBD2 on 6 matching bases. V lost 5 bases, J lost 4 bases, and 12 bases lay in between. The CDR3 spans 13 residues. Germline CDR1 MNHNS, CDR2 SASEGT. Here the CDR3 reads CASSPALAYEQYF. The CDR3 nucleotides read TGTGCCAGCAGTCCTGCGCTAGCGTACGAGCAGTACTTC.

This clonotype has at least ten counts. This chain's CDR3 is CAITSNPGLAGGSTGELFF. For the CDR3, the DNA is TGTGCCATCACCAGCAACCCAGGACTAGCGGGAGGTAGTACCGGGGAGCTGTTTTTT. The chain couples TRBV10-3 to TRBJ2-2, with 14 bases that match TRBD2. This CDR3 has 19 amino acids. The V segment lost 7 bases and the J segment 5 bases; nucleotides outside the gene matches: 15. Germline loops: CDR1 ENHRY, CDR2 SYGVKD.

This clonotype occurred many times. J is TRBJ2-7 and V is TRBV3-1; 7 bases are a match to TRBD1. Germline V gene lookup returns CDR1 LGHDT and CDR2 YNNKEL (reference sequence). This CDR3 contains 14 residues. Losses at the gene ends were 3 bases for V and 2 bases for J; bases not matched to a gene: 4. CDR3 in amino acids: CASSQGQPAYEQYF. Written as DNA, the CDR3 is TGTGCCAGCAGCCAGGGACAGCCAGCCTACGAGCAGTACTTC.

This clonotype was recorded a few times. Here the CDR3 reads CASASKGESGGRAGFEQFF. CDR3 bases: TGTGCCAGCGCCTCAAAGGGGGAGTCCGGCGGGAGGGCCGGGTTTGAGCAGTTCTTC. The rearrangement links TRBV7-9 to TRBJ2-1, with 9 nucleotides matching TRBD2. Germline loops: CDR1 SEHNR, CDR2 FQNEAQ (reference sequence). The V and J ends lost 8 bases and 9 bases, in that order; junction bases with no gene match: 26. This CDR3 comprises 19 residues.

CDR3 DNA sequence: TGTGCCAGCAGTGGCCAGTCTTCTCAGCCCCAGCATTTT. Translated, it gives CASSGQSSQPQHF. The chain uses TRBV2 and TRBJ1-5; no reliable D call. V lost 4 bases, J lost 6 bases, and 10 bases lay in between. In germline, CDR1 is SNHLY, CDR2 FYNNEI. The CDR3 totals 13 residues.

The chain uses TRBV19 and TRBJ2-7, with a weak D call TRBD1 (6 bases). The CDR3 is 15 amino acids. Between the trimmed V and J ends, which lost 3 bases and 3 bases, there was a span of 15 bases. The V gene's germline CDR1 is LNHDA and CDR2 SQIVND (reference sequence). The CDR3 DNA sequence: TGTGCCAGTAGTATTGGGGGCGGACTCGACTACGAGCAGTACTTC. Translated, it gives CASSIGGGLDYEQYF.

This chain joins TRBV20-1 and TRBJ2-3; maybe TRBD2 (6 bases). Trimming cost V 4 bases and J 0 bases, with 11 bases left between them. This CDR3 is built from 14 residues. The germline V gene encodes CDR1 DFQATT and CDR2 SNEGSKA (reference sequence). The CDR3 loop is CSATGTGSTDTQYF. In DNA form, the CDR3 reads TGCAGTGCTACCGGGACTGGCAGCACAGATACGCAGTATTTT.

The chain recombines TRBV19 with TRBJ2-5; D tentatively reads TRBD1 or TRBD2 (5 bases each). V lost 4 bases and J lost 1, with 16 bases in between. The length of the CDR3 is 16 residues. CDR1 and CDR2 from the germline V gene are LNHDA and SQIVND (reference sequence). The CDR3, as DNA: TGTGCCAGTAGTAACCTCCAGGGACGAGGCCAAGAGACCCAGTACTTC. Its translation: CASSNLQGRGQETQYF.

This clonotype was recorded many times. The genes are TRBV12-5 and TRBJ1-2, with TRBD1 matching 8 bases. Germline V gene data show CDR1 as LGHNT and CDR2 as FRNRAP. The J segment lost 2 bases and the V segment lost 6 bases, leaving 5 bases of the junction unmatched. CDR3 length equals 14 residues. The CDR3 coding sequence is TGTGCTAGTGGCCACGGACAGGGAAACTATGGCTACACCTTC. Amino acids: CASGHGQGNYGYTF. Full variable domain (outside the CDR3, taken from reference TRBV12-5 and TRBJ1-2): DARVTQTPRHKVTEMGQEVTMRCQPILGHNTVFWYRQTMMQGLELLAYFRNRAPLDDSGMPKDRFSAEMPDATLATLKIQPSEPRDSAVYFCASGHGQGNYGYTFGSGTRLTVV.

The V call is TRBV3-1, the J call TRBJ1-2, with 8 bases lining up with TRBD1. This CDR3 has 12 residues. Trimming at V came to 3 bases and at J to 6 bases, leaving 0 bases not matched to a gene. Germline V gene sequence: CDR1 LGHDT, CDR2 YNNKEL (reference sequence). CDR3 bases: TGTGCCAGCAGCCAGGACAGGGATGGCTACACCTTC. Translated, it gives CASSQDRDGYTF.

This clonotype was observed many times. DNA of the CDR3: TGTGCCAGTAGTTCCGACCCTCGGAGGGAGCAGTACTTC. It yields the protein CASSSDPRREQYF. The V and J genes are TRBV19 and TRBJ2-7; possible D gene TRBD2, 5 bases. Germline V gene sequence: CDR1 LNHDA, CDR2 SQIVND (reference sequence). The CDR3 has 13 amino acids. The ends were cut back, 5 bases at V and 7 bases at J, with 15 bases in the middle.

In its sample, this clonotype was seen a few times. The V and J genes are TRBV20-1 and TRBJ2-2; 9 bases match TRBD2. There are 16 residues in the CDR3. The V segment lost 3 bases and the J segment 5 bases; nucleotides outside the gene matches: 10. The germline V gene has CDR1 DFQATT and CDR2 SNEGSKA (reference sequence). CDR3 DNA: TGCAGTGCTAGCCCCCCGACTAGCGGAGAAACCGGGGAGCTGTTTTTT. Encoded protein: CSASPPTSGETGELFF.

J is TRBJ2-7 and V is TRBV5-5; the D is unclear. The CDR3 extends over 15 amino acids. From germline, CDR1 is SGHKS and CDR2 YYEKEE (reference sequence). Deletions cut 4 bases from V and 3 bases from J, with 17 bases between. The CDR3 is CASSAFRAVDYEQYF. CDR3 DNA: TGTGCCAGCAGCGCCTTTCGGGCGGTCGACTACGAGCAGTACTTC.

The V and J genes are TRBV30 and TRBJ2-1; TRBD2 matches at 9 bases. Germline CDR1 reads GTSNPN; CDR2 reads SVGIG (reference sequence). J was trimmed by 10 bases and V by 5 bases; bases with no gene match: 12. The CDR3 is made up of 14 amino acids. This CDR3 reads CAWEIAGVFEEQFF. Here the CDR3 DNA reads TGTGCCTGGGAAATAGCGGGAGTATTTGAGGAGCAGTTCTTC.

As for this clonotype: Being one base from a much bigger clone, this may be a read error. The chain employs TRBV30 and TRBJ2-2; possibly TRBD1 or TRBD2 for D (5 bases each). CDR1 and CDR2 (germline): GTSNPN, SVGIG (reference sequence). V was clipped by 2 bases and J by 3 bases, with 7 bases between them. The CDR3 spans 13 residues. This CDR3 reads CAWSMGDTGELFF. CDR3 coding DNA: TGTGCCTGGAGTATGGGGGACACCGGGGAGCTGTTTTTT.

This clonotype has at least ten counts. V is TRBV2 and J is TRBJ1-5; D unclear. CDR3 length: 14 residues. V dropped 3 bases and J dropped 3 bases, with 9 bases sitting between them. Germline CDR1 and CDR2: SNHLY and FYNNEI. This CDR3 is CASSDGQYNQPQHF. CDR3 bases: TGTGCCAGCAGTGATGGGCAGTACAATCAGCCCCAGCATTTT.

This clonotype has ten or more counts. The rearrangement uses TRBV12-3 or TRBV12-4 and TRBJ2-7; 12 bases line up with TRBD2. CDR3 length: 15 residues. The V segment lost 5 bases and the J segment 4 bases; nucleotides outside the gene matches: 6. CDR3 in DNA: TGTGCCAGCAGTACGGGACTAGCGGGTCTATACGAGCAGTACTTC. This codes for CASSTGLAGLYEQYF.

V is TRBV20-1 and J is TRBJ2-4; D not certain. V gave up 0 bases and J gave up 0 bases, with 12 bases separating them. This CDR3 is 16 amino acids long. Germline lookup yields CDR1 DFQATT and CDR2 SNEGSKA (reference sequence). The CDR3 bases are TGCAGTGCTAGAGATTCGACACCATTAGCCAAAAACATTCAGTACTTC. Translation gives CSARDSTPLAKNIQYF.

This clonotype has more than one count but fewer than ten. The CDR3 DNA follows: TGTGCCACCGGACAGAGACCGACCGGGGAGCTGTTTTTT. Its protein is CATGQRPTGELFF. This chain joins TRBV27 and TRBJ2-2; D might be TRBD1 (6 bases). V was clipped by 10 bases and J by 5 bases, with 14 bases between them. Germline CDR1 and CDR2: MNHEY and SMNVEV (reference sequence). This CDR3 is 13 amino acids long.

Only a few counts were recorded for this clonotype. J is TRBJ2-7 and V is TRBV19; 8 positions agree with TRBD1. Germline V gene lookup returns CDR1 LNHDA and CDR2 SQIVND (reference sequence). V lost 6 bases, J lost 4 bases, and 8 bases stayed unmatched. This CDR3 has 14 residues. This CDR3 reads CASRETGERYEQYF. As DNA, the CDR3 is TGTGCCAGTAGGGAGACAGGGGAAAGGTACGAGCAGTACTTC.

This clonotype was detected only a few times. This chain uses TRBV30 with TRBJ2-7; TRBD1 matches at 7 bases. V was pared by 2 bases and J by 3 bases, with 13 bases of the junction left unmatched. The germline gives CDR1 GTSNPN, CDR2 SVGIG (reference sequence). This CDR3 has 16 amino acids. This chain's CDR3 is CAWSSSDRPGRYEQYF. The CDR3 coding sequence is TGTGCCTGGAGTTCTTCGGACAGGCCCGGTCGCTACGAGCAGTACTTC. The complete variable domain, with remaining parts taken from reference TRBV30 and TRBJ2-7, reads SQTIHQWPATLVQPVGSPLSLECTVEGTSNPNLYWYRQAAGRGLQLLFYSVGIGQISSEVPQNLSASRPQDRQFILSSKKLLLSDSGFYLCAWSSSDRPGRYEQYFGPGTRLTVT.